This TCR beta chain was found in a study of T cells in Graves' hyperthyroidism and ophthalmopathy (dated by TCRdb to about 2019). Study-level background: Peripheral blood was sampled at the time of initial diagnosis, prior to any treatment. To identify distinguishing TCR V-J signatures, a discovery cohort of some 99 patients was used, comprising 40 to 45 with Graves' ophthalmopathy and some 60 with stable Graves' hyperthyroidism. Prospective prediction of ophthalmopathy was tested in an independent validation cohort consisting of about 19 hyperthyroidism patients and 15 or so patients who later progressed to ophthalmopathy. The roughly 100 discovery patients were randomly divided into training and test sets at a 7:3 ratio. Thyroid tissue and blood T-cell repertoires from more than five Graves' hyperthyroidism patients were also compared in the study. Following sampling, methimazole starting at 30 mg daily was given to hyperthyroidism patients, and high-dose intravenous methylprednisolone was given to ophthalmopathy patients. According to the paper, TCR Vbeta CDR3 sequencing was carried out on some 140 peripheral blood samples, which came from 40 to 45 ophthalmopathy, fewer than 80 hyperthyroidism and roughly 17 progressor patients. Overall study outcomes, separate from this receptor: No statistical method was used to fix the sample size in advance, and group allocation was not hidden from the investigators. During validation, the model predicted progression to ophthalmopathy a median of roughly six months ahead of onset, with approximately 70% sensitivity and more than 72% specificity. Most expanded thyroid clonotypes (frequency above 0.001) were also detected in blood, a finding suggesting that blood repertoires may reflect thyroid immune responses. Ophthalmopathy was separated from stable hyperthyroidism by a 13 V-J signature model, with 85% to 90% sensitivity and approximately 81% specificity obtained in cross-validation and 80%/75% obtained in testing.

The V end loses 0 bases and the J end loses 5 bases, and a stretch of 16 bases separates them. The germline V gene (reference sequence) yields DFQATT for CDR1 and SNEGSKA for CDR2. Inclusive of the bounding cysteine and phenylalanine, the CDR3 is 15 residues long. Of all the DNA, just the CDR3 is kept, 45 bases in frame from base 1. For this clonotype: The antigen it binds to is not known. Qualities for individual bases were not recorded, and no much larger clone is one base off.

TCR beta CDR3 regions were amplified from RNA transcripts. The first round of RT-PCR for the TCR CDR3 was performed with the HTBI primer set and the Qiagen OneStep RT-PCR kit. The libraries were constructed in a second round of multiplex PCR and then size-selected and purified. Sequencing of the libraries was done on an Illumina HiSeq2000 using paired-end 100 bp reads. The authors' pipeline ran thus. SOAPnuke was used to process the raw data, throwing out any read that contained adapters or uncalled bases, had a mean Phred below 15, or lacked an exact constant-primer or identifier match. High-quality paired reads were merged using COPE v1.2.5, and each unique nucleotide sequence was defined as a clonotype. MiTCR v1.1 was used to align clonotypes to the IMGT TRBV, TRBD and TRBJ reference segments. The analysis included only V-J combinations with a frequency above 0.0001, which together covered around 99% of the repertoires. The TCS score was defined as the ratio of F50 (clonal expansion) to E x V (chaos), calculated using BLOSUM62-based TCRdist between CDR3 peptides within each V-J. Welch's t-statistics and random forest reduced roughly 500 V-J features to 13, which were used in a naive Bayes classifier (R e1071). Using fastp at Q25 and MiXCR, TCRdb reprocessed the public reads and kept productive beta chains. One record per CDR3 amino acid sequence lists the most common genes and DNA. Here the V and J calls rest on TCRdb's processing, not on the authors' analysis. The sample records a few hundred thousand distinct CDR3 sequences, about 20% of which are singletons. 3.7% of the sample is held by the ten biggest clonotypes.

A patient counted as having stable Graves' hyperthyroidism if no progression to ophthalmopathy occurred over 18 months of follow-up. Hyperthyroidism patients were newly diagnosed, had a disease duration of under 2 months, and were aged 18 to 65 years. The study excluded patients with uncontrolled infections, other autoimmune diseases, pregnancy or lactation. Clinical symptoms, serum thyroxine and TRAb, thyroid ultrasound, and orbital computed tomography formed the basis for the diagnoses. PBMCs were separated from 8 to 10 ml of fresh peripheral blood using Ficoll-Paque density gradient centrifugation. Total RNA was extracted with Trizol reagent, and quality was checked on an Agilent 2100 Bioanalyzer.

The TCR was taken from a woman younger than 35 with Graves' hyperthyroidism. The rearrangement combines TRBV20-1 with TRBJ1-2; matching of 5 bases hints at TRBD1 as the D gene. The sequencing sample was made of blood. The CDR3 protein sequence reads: CSARDAQGEGYGYTF. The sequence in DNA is TGCAGTGCTAGAGACGCCCAAGGGGAGGGGTATGGCTACACCTTC.